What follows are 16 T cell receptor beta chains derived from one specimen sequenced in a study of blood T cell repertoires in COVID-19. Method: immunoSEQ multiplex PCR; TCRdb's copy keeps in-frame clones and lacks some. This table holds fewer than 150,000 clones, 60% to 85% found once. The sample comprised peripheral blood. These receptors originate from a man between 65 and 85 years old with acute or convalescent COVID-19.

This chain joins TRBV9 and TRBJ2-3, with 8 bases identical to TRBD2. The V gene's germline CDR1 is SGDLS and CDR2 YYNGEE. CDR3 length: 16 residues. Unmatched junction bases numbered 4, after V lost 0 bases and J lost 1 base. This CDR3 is CASSVGPAGGTDTQYF. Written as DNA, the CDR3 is TGTGCCAGCAGCGTAGGTCCAGCGGGGGGCACAGATACGCAGTATTTT.

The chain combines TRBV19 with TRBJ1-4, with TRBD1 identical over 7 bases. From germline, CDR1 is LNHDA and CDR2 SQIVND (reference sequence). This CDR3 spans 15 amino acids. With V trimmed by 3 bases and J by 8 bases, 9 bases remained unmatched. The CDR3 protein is CASSIGAGGEEKLFF. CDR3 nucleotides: TGTGCCAGTAGTATCGGGGCAGGGGGTGAGGAAAAACTGTTTTTT.

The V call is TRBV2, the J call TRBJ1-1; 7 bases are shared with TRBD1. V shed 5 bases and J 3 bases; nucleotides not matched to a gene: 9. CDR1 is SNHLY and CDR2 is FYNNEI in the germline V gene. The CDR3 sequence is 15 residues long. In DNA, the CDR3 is TGTGCCAGCAGTTCTCCAACAGGGGCCTACACTGAAGCTTTCTTT. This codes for CASSSPTGAYTEAFF.

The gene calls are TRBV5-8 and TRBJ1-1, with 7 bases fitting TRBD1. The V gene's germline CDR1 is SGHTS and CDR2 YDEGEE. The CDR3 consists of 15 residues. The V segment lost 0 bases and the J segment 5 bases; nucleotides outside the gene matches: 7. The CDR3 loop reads CASSLGDRVSTEAFF. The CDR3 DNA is TGTGCCAGCAGCTTGGGTGACAGGGTTAGTACTGAAGCTTTCTTT.

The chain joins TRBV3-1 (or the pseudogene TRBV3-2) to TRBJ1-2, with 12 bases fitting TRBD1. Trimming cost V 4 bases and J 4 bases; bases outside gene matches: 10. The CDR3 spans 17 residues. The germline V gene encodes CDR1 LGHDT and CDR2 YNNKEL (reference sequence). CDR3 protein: CASSLRPGQGAVYGYTF. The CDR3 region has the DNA TGTGCCAGCAGCCTTAGACCGGGACAGGGGGCTGTCTATGGCTACACCTTC.

The CDR3 is CASSAPGQGAWETQYF. The DNA for the CDR3 is TGTGCCAGCAGTGCGCCGGGACAGGGGGCATGGGAGACCCAGTACTTC. The chain combines TRBV2 with TRBJ2-5, with 12 bases fitting TRBD1. This CDR3 is 16 amino acids long. Per the germline V gene, CDR1 is SNHLY and CDR2 is FYNNEI. The V segment lost 4 bases and the J segment 5 bases; nucleotides outside the gene matches: 8.

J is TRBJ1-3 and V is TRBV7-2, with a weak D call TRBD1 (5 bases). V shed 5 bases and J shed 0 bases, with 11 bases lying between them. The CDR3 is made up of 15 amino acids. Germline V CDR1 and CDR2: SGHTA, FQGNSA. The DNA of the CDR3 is TGTGCCAGCAGCCCTAGACAGCCCTCTGGAAACACCATATATTTT. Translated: CASSPRQPSGNTIYF.

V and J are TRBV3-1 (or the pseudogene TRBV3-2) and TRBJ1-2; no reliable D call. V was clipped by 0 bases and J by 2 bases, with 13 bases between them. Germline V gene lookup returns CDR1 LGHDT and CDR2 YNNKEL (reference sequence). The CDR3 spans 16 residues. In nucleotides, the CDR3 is TGTGCCAGCAGCCAAGATATAAGGCCGGGAAACTATGGCTACACCTTC. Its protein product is CASSQDIRPGNYGYTF.

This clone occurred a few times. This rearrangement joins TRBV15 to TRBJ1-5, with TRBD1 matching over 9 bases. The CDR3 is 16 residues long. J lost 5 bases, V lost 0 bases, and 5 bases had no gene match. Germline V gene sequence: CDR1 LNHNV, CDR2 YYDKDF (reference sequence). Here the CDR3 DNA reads TGTGCCACCAGCAGAGATGTTGGACAGGGGTATCAGCCCCAGCATTTT. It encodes CATSRDVGQGYQPQHF. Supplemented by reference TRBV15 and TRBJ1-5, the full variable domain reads DAMVIQNPRYQVTQFGKPVTLSCSQTLNHNVMYWYQQKSSQAPKLLFHYYDKDFNNEADTPDNFQSRRPNTSFCFLDIRSPGLGDTAMYLCATSRDVGQGYQPQHFGDGTRLSIL.

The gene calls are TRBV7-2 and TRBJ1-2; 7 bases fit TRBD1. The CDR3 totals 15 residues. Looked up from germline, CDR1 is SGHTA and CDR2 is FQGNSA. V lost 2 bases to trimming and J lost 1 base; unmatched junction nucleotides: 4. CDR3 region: CASSLIGTDNYGYTF. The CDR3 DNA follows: TGTGCCAGCAGCTTAATCGGGACAGATAACTATGGCTACACCTTC.

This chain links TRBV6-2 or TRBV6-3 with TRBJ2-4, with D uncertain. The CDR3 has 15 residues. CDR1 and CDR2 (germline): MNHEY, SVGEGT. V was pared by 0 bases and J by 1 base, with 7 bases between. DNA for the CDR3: TGTGCCAGCAGTTACTCCGTAATGGCCAAAAACATTCAGTACTTC. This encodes CASSYSVMAKNIQYF.

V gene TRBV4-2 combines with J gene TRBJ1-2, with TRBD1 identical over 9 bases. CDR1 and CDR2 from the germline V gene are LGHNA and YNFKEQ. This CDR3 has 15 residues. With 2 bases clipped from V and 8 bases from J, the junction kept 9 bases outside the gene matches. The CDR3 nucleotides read TGTGCCAGCAGCCAAAGGGACAGGGAGATGAGCGGCTACACCTTC. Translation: CASSQRDREMSGYTF.

CDR3 nucleotides: TGTGCCACCAGTGATCCCTATCTATCTGGCTACACCTTC. Translated, it gives CATSDPYLSGYTF. The gene calls are TRBV24-1 and TRBJ1-2; D gene uncertain. The CDR3 covers 13 residues. The ends were cut back, 3 bases at V and 7 bases at J, with 11 bases in the middle. Germline values: CDR1 KGHDR, CDR2 SFDVKD.

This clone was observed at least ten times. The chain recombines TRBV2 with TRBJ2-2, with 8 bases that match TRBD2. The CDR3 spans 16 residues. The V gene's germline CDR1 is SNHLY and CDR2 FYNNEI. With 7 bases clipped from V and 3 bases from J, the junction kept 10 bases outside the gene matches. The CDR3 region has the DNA TGTGCCAGCACCTCGTTCGGGGGGGGCGACACCGGGGAGCTGTTTTTT. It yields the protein CASTSFGGGDTGELFF.

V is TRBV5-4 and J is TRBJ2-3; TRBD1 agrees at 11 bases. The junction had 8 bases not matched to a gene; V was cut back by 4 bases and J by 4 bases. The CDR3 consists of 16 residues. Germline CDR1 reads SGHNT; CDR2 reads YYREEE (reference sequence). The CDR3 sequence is CASSRAGTGGPDTQYF. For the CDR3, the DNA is TGTGCCAGCAGCCGGGCCGGGACAGGGGGTCCAGATACGCAGTATTTT.

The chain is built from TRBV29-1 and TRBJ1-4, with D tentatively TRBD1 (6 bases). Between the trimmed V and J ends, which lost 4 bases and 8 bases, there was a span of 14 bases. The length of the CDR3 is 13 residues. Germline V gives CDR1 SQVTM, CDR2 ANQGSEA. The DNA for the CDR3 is TGCAGCGTTGCTGGGGGGGGCAGGGAAAAACTGTTTTTT. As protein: CSVAGGGREKLFF.